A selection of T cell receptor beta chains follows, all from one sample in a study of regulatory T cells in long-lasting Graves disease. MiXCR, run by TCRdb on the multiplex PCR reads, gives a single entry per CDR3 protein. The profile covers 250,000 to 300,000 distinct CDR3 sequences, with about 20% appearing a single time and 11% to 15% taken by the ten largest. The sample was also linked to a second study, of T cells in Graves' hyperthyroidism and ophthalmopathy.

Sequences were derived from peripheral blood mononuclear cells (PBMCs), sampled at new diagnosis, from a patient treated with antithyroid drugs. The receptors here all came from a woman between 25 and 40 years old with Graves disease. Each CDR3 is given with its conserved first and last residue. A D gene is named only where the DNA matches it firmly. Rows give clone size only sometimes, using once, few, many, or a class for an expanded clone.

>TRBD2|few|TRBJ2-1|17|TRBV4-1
TGCGCCAGCAGCCAAGCGAATAGCGGGAGCTCCTACAATGAGCAGTTCTTC
CASSQANSGSSYNEQFF
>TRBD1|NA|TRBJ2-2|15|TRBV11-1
TGTGCCAGCAGCCCGCAGGGACAGACCACCGGGGAGCTGTTTTTT
CASSPQGQTTGELFF
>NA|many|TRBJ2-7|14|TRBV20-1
TGCAGTGCTAGAGATTATGAGAGCTCCTACGAGCAGTACTTC
CSARDYESSYEQYF
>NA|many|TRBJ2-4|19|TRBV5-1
TGCGCCAGCAGCTTGTTTCCTCTATCCAGCCCTATGGCCAAAAACATTCAGTACTTC
CASSLFPLSSPMAKNIQYF
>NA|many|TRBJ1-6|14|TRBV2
TGTGCCAGCAGTGAGTTTATGGGCAATTCACCCCTCCACTTT
CASSEFMGNSPLHF
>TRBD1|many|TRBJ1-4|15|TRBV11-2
TGTGCCAGCAGCTTAGATATGACAGGGGATGAAAAACTGTTTTTT
CASSLDMTGDEKLFF
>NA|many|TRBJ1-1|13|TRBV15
TGTGCCACCAGCAGAAGACGAGACAGTGAAGCTTTCTTT
CATSRRRDSEAFF
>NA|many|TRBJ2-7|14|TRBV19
TGTGCCAGTAGTACCCGGGGTAGCGGCTACGAGCAGTACTTC
CASSTRGSGYEQYF
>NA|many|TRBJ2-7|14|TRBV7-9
TGTGCCAGCAGCTTAGAGATCCGATCCTACGAGCAGTACTTC
CASSLEIRSYEQYF
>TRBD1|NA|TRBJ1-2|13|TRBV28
TGTGCCACCTCGACAGGGGGCAACTATGGCTACACCTTC
CATSTGGNYGYTF
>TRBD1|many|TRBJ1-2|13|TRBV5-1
TGCGCCAGCAGCCGGGACAGGTATCAGGGCTACACCTTC
CASSRDRYQGYTF
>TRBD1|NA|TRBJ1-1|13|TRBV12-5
TGTGCTAGTGGGGGACAGGGTCCCACTGAAGCTTTCTTT
CASGGQGPTEAFF
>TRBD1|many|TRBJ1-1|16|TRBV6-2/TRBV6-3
TGTGCCAGCAGTTACTCACAGGGGAGTCAAATGGCTGAAGCTTTCTTT
CASSYSQGSQMAEAFF
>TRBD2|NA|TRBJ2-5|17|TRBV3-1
TGTGCCAGCAGCTTCGACGGGGGGGCGACCCCCCAAGAGACCCAGTACTTC
CASSFDGGATPQETQYF
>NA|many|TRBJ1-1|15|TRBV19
TGTGCCAGTAGTATCCCCTCTCGGGGGAACACTGAAGCTTTCTTT
CASSIPSRGNTEAFF
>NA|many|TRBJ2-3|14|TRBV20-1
TGCAGTGCTAGAATGACGGGGGGCTTAGATACGCAGTATTTT
CSARMTGGLDTQYF
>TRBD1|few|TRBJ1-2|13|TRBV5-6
TGTGCCAGCAGCCCCTGGACAGGGCATGGCTACACCTTC
CASSPWTGHGYTF
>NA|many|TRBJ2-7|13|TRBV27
TGTGCCAGCAGTTTATCTGGGATCTACGAGCAGTACTTC
CASSLSGIYEQYF
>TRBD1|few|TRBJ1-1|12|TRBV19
TGTGCCACCCGGGACAGGATTACTGAAGCTTTCTTT
CATRDRITEAFF
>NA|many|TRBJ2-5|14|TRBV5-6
TGTGCCAGCAGCTTGGCAACCGATACGGAGACCCAGTACTTC
CASSLATDTETQYF